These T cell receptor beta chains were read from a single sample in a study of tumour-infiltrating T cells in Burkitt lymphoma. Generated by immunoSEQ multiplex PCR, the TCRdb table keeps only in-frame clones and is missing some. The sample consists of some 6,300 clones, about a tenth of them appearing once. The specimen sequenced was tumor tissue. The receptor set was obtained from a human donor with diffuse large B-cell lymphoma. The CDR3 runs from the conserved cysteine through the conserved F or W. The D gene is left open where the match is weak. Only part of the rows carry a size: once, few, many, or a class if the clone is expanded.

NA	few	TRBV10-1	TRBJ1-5	TGCGCCAGCAGTGAGTCGGGGAATCAGCCCCAGCATTTT	CASSESGNQPQHF
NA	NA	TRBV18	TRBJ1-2	TGTGCCAGCTCACCAGGAAATGGTGCTAACTATGGCTACACCTTC	CASSPGNGANYGYTF
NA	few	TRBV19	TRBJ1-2	TGTGCCAGTAGTATCCTATTACCTGGGCATGGCTACACCTTC	CASSILLPGHGYTF
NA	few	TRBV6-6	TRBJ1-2	TGTGCCAGCAGTTACGGCGTTACTAACTATGGCTACACCTTC	CASSYGVTNYGYTF
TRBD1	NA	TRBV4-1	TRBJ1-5	TGCGCCAGCAGCTCAACGAGGGGGCGCATCGGTCAGCCCCAGCATTTT	CASSSTRGRIGQPQHF
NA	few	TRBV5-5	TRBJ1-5	TGTGCCAGCAAGGAAGGAGCTACTAATAGCAATCAGCCCCAGCATTTT	CASKEGATNSNQPQHF
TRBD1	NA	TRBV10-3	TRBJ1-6	TGTGCCATCAGTGAGTCGGGACAGGACCTCTATAATTCACCCCTCCACTTT	CAISESGQDLYNSPLHF
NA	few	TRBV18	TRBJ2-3	TGTGCCAGCTCACCCCAGACTTTGCTAAAGTTCACAGATACGCAGTATTTT	CASSPQTLLKFTDTQYF
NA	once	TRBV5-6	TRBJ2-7	TGTGCCAGCAGCTTTAGCTACGAGCAGTACTTC	CASSFSYEQYF
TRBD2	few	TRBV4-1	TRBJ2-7	TGCGCCAGCAGCCCCGGAGGTCGGGGGGTAGGTCCCTACGAGCAGTACTTC	CASSPGGRGVGPYEQYF
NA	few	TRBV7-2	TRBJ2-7	TGTGCCAGCAGCTACACCTACGAGCAGTACTTC	CASSYTYEQYF
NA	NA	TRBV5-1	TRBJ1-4	TGCGCCAGCAGCTTGGAATCAGGTCGGAGTGAAAAACTGTTTTTT	CASSLESGRSEKLFF
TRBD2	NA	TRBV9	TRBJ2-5	TGTGCCAGCAGCGTAGGACTAGCGGGGGGGTTAGAGACCCAGTACTTC	CASSVGLAGGLETQYF
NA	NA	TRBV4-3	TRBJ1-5	TGCGCCAGCAGCCAAGGGGAGGATCAGCCCCAGCATTTT	CASSQGEDQPQHF
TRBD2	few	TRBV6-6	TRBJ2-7	TGTGCCAGCAGTTCGGAGACTAGCGGGATCTACGAGCAGTACTTC	CASSSETSGIYEQYF
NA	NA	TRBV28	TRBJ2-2	TGTGCCAGCAGTTTATCAGGCACCGGGGAGCTGTTTTTT	CASSLSGTGELFF
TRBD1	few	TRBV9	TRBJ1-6	TGTGCCAGCAGCGTAGATGGACAGGGTTACTCACCCCTCCACTTT	CASSVDGQGYSPLHF
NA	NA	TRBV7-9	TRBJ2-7	TGTGCCAGCAGCTCATTAGGTTACGAGCAGTACTTC	CASSSLGYEQYF
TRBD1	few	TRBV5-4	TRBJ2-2	TGTGCCAGCAGCCAGACAGGGCTCAACACCGGGGAGCTGTTTTTT	CASSQTGLNTGELFF
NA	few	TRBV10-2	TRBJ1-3	TGCGCCAGCAGTGAGGTCAAGAGGTTTGACACCATATATTTT	CASSEVKRFDTIYF
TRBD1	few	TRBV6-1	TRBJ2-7	TGTGCCAGCAGTGACTTAAGATTTAGGACAGGGGATACCTACGAGCAGTACTTC	CASSDLRFRTGDTYEQYF
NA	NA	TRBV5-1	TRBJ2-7	TGCGCCAGCAGCTTATTGGCAGGTCAGTACGAGCAGTACTTC	CASSLLAGQYEQYF
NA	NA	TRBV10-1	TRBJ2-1	TGCGCCAGCAGTGACCTTGGCAGCCTCTCGGATGAGCAGTTCTTC	CASSDLGSLSDEQFF
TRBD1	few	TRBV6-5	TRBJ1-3	TGTGCCAGCAGTTACGGACAGGGGACTGGAAACACCATATATTTT	CASSYGQGTGNTIYF
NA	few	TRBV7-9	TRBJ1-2	TGTGCCAGCACGATGGACTCACCGCGGGGCTACACCTTC	CASTMDSPRGYTF
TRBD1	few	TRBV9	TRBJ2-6	TGTGCCAGCAGCGTATTCGGGACAGGGGGATCTGGGGCCAACGTCCTGACTTTC	CASSVFGTGGSGANVLTF
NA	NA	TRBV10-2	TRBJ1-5	TGCGCCAGCAGTGAGTTCTGGAGGGATCAGCCCCAGCATTTT	CASSEFWRDQPQHF
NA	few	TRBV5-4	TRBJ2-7	TGTGCCAGCAGCTACAGGGCTGCCGGAGTCAAGCAGTACTTC	CASSYRAAGVKQYF
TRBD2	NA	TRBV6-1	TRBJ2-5	TGTGCCAGCAGTGAACAAGCGGGGGGGTCTGAGACCCAGTACTTC	CASSEQAGGSETQYF
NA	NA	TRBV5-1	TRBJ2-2	TGCGCCAGCAGCTGGCTTTTGGGGGCGCGGACCGGGGAGCTATTTTTT	CASSWLLGARTGELFF
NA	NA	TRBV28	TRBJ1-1	TGTGCCGCCTCCCTCGGCGGGGTGGGTATGAACACTGAAGCTTTCTTT	CAASLGGVGMNTEAFF
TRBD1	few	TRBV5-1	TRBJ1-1	TGCGCCAGCAGCTTGGACGGACAGGGGTACACTGAAGCTTTCTTT	CASSLDGQGYTEAFF
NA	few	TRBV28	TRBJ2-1	TGTGCCAGCAGTTTGCGCCGGGCCACCCACAATGAGCAGTTCTTC	CASSLRRATHNEQFF
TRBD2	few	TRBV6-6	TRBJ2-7	TGTGCCAGCACCACGGGGGGGCAAGGGGAGCAGTACTTC	CASTTGGQGEQYF
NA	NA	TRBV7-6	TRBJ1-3	TGTGCCAGCAGCTTAGGGGGATTCGGAAACACCATATATTTT	CASSLGGFGNTIYF
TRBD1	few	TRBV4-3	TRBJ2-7	TGCGCCAGCAGCCAAGTCCGGGACAGCTCCTACGAGCAGTACTTC	CASSQVRDSSYEQYF
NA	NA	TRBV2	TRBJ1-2	TGTGCCAGCAGTTCCTACACGGTCTATGGCTACACCTTC	CASSSYTVYGYTF
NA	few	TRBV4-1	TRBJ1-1	TGCGCCAGCAGCTTAAGAACAGGAACCCTCACATCTGAAGCTTTCTTT	CASSLRTGTLTSEAFF
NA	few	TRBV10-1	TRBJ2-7	TGCGCCAGCAGTGAACAGGTCTCCTACGAGCAGTACTTC	CASSEQVSYEQYF
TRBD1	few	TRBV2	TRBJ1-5	TGTGCCAGCAGGGGGACAGCTAGCAATCAGCCCCAGCATTTT	CASRGTASNQPQHF
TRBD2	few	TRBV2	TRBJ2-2	TGTGCCAGCAGTGCGACTAGCAGATCCACCGGGGAGCTGTTTTTT	CASSATSRSTGELFF
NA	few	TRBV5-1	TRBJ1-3	TGCGCCAGCAGCTTGTACGGTTCCTCTGGAAACACCATATATTTT	CASSLYGSSGNTIYF
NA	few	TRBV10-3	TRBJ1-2	TGTGCCATCAGTGAGGGCGCGGGGATCTCCTATGGCTACACCTTC	CAISEGAGISYGYTF
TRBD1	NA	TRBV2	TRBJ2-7	TGTGCCAGCAGTGTTTGGACAGGGGCCTACGAGCAGTACTTC	CASSVWTGAYEQYF
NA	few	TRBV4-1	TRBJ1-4	TGCGCCAGCAGCCAAGATGGGGGACACAGAAGGACTAATGAAAAACTGTTTTTT	CASSQDGGHRRTNEKLFF
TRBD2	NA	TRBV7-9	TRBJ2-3	TGTGCCAGCAGCTTACCGGGACTAGCGGGGCCTACAGATACGCAGTATTTT	CASSLPGLAGPTDTQYF
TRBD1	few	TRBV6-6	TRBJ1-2	TGTGCCAGCAATAAGGGACAGGGACCCTATGGCTACACCTTC	CASNKGQGPYGYTF
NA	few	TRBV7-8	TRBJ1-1	TGTGCCAGCAGCTCAACTACACAGGGTGGGGACACTGAAGCTTTCTTT	CASSSTTQGGDTEAFF
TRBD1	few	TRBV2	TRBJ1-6	TGTGCCAGCAGTGGTTCCGGGACAGGGAGGTCACCCCTCCACTTT	CASSGSGTGRSPLHF
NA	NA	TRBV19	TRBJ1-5	TGTGCCAGTAGTATAGAGGATAATAGCAATCAGCCCCAGCATTTT	CASSIEDNSNQPQHF
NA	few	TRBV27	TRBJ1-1	TGTGCCAGCAGTTGGCGGGGGGGGGTCACTGAAGCTTTCTTT	CASSWRGGVTEAFF
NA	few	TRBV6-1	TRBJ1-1	TGTGCCAGCAGTGCGGAGGGGCGGAACACTGAAGCTTTCTTT	CASSAEGRNTEAFF
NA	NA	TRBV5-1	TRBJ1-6	TGCGCCAGCAGCAGGGCAGGCTCCTATAATTCACCCCTCCACTTT	CASSRAGSYNSPLHF
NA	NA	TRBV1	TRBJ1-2	TGCACCAGCAGCCAACTTCACAGGGATTGGAATGGCTACACCTTC	CTSSQLHRDWNGYTF
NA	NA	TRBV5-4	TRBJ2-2	TGTGCCAGCAGCTTTTCAGGCACCGGGGAGCTGTTTTTT	CASSFSGTGELFF
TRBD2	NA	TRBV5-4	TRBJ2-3	TGTGCCAGCAGCCAAGGGACTAGCGTATCCACAGATACGCAGTATTTT	CASSQGTSVSTDTQYF
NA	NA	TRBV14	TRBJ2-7	TGTGCCAGCAGCCTTACAGAAAACGAGCAGTACTTC	CASSLTENEQYF
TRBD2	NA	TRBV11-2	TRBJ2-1	TGTGCCAGCAGCTTAGATCGATTTTACGGCGGGGGGACCTACAATGAGCAGTTCTTC	CASSLDRFYGGGTYNEQFF
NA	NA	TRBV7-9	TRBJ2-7	TGTGCCAGCAGCTTTGGGCACGGCTACTACGAGCAGTACTTC	CASSFGHGYYEQYF